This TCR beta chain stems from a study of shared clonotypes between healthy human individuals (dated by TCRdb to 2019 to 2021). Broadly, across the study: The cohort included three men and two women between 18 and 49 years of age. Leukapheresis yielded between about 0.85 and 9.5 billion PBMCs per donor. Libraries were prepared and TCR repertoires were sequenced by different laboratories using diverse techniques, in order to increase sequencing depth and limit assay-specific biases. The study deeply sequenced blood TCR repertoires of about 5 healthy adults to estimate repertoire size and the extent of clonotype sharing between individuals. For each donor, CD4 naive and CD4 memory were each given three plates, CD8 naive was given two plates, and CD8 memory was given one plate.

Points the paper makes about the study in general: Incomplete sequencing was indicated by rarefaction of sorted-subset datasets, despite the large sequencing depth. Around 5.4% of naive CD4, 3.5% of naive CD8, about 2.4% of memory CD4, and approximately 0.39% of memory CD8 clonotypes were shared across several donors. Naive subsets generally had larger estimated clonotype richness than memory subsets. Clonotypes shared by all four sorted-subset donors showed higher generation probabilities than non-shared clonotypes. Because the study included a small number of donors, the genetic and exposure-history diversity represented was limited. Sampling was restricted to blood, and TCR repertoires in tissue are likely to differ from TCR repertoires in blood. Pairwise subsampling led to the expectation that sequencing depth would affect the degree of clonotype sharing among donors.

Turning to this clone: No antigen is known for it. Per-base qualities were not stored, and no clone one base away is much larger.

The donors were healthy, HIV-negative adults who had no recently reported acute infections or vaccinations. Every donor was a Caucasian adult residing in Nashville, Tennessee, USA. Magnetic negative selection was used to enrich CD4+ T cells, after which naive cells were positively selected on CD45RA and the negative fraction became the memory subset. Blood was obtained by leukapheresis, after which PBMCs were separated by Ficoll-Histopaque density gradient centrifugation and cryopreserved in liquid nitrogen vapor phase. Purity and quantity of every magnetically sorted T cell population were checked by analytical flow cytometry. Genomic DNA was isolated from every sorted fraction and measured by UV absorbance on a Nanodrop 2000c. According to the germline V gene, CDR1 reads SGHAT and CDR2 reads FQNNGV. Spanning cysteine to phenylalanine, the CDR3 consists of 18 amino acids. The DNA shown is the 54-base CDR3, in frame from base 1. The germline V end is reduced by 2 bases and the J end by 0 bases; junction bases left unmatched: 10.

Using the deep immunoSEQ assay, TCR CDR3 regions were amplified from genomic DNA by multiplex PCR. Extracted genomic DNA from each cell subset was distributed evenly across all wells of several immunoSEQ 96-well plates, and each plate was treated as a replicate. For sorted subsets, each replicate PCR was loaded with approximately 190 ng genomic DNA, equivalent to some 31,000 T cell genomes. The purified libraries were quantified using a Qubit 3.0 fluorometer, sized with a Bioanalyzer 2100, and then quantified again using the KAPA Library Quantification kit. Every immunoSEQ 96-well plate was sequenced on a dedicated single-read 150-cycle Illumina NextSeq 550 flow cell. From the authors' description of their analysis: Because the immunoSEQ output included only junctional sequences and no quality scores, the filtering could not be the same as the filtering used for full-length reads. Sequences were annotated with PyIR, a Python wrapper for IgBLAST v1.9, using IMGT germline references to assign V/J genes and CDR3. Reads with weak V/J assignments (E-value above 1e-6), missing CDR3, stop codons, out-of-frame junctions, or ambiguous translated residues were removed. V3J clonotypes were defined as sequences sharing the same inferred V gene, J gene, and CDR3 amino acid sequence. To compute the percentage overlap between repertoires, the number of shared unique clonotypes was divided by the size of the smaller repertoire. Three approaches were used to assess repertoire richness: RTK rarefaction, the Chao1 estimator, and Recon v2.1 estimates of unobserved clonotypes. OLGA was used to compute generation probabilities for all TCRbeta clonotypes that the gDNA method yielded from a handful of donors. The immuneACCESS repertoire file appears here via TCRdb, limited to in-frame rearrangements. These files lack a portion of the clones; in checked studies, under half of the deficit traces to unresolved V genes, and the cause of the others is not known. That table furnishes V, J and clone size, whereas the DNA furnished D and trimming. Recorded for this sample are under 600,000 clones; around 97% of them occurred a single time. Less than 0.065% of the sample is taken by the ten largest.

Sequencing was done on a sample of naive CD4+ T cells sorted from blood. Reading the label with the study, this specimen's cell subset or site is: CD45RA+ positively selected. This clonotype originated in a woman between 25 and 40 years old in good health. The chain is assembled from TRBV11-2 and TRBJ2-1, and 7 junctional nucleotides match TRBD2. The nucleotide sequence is TGTGCCAGCAGCTTACTAGCGGAATATACGAGCTCCTACAATGAGCAGTTCTTC. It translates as CASSLLAEYTSSYNEQFF.